This TCR beta chain was captured in a study of T cell responses to AZD1222 COVID-19 vaccine. Trimming removed 0 bases at V and 9 bases at J, with 16 bases between. The germline V gene encodes CDR1 SGHRS and CDR2 YFSETQ. This CDR3 spans 15 amino acids. Sequencing used immunoSEQ multiplex PCR; TCRdb keeps in-frame clones, though not all of them. The sample carries roughly 140,000 clones, 90% recorded once. This clonotype was sampled from an adult in good health. Sequences were derived from peripheral blood, sampled on day 0 of AZD1222 vaccination. This chain connects TRBV5-1 to TRBJ2-1; possibly TRBD2 for D (5 bases). CDR3 amino acids: CASSLVGDYQFEQFF. The CDR3 nucleotides are TGCGCCAGCAGCTTGGTCGGGGATTACCAGTTTGAGCAGTTCTTC. Combining the CDR3 with reference TRBV5-1 and TRBJ2-1 gives the whole variable domain KAGVTQTPRYLIKTRGQQVTLSCSPISGHRSVSWYQQTPGQGLQFLFEYFSETQRNKGNFPGRFSGRQFSNSRSEMNVSTLELGDSALYLCASSLVGDYQFEQFFGPGTRLTVL.